This TCR beta chain was profiled in a study of post-analysis software for immune sequencing data. As for this clonotype: Its specificity is not known.

TCR beta cDNA libraries had unique molecular identifiers. MiXCR, run by TCRdb on the PCR reads, gives a single entry per CDR3 protein. The table has approximately 690,000 distinct CDR3 sequences, 55% to 60% seen once. The study's findings and limits: Strong same-batch co-clustering of samples appeared with F measure clustering. The study found TRBV5-6, TRBV5-1 and TRBV20-1 among roughly 5 TRBV segments more frequent in patients than controls.

The V gene lost 6 bases and the J gene lost 0 bases, with 24 bases spanning the gap. The CDR3 runs to 19 residues. CDR1 is SQVTM, CDR2 ANQGSEA, per germline. Sequencing was carried out using blood. The rearrangement links TRBV29-1 to TRBJ2-6; a weak D match, TRBD2 (6 bases). The sequence derives from a girl aged 2 to 10 with multiple sclerosis. In DNA form, the CDR3 reads TGCAGCGTGCTTTATTCGATAGGCGGGATCTCCTCTGGGGCCAACGTCCTGACTTTC. It yields the protein CSVLYSIGGISSGANVLTF. The full variable domain, its missing parts supplied by reference TRBV29-1 and TRBJ2-6, is SAVISQKPSRDICQRGTSLTIQCQVDSQVTMMFWYRQQPGQSLTLIATANQGSEATYESGFVIDKFPISRPNLTFSTLTVSNMSPEDSSIYLCSVLYSIGGISSGANVLTFGAGSRLTVL.